This T cell receptor beta chain is drawn from a study of T-cell reconstitution after alpha-beta-depleted transplantation in children. Researchers prepared the TCRbeta library using unique molecular identifiers, the study reports. Each CDR3 protein gets one entry after TCRdb re-called the PCR reads with MiXCR. The sample contains about 110,000 distinct CDR3 sequences, approximately 6.9% of which appear only once. The CDR3 has 13 amino acids. Germline values: CDR1 LNHNV, CDR2 YYDKDF (reference sequence). V dropped 8 bases and J dropped 4 bases, with 12 bases sitting between them. This clonotype was detected many times.

The V and J genes are TRBV15 and TRBJ2-1; D unclear. The source is a male patient under 10 years old who had a stem cell transplant for acute lymphoblastic leukemia, so the T cells may come from the graft donor. Sequences were derived from PBMCs, mostly from graft donor cells, sampled 360 days after TCRalphabeta/CD19-depleted stem cell transplant. As DNA, the CDR3 is TGTGCCACCGGCACCCAGGTTTACAATGAGCAGTTCTTC. Its protein is CATGTQVYNEQFF.